This T cell receptor beta chain came from a study of beta chain features in type 1 diabetes. Whole-study findings and limits: The naive, central memory and Treg TCRB repertoires of patients appeared to be more similar to one another than those of healthy donors. Whatever favoring of shorter templates PCR might show would apply equally to patients and controls. A moderate, significant TCRB CDR3 shortening appeared in type 1 diabetes across four CD4+ subsets.

Purity exceeded 95% in all sorted populations. Germline V gene lookup returns CDR1 GTSNPN and CDR2 SVGIG (reference sequence). This CDR3 has 13 amino acids. With 0 bases clipped from V and 6 bases from J, the junction kept 1 base outside the gene matches. Expressed TCRB transcripts were sequenced because the entire RNA isolate underwent reverse transcription. Several million reads were obtained on average from naive, central memory and regulatory T cell samples. Sequencing was performed with immunoSEQ multiplex PCR; in TCRdb, only in-frame clones are kept and a portion is missing. The sample comprises under 300,000 clones, roughly 24% of which are singletons, and around 0.013% rests with the top ten. With respect to this clone: Its antigen is as yet unknown.

The J gene is TRBJ2-2, the V gene TRBV30, with 7 bases matching TRBD1. This sequence was found in a young woman with type 1 diabetes. Material: naive CD4+ T cells from blood. This chain's CDR3 is CAWSVRGPGELFF. The CDR3 region has the DNA TGTGCCTGGAGTGTAAGGGGGCCCGGGGAGCTGTTTTTT.